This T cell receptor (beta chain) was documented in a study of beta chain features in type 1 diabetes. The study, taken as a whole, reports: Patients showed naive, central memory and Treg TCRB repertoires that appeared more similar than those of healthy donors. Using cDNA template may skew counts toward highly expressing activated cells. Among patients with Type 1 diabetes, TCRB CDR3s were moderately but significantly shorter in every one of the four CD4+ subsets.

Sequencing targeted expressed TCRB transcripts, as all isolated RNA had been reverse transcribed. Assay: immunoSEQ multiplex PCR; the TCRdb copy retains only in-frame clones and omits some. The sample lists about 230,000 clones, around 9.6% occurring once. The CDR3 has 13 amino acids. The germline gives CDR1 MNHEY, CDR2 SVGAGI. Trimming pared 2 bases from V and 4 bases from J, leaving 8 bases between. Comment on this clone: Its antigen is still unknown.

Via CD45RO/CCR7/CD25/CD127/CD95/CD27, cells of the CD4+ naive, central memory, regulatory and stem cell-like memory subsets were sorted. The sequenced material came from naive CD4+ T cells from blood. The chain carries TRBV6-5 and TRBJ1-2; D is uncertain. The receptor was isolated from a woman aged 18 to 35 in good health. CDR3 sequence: CASSYAAAYGYTF. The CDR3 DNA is TGTGCCAGCAGTTACGCGGCAGCCTATGGCTACACCTTC.